This is a list of T cell receptor beta chains from one sample in a study of patients and donors after allogeneic stem cell transplantation. MiXCR, run by TCRdb on the RT-PCR reads, gives a single entry per CDR3 protein. Here the sample spans roughly 880,000 distinct CDR3 sequences, about 20% being singletons. Sequenced: blood, either unsorted or a sorted T cell fraction (not recorded which). These receptor sequences come from a human donor who was either an allogeneic HSCT recipient or a stem cell or donor lymphocyte infusion donor (not recorded which). It is not recorded whose cells these are; they may come from a transplant donor. Each CDR3 is given with its conserved first and last residue. A D gene is named only where the DNA matches it firmly. Clone size, where shown, is once, few, many, or a class for clones that have expanded.

size,J,D,V,CDR3,DNA
.,TRBJ2-2,.,TRBV12-3/TRBV12-4,CASPPPGTGELFF,TGTGCCAGCCCTCCCCCCGGAACCGGGGAGCTGTTTTTT
few,TRBJ1-1,TRBD1,TRBV4-2,CASTLNPGGLNTEAFF,TGTGCCAGCACCCTAAACCCAGGGGGGCTGAACACTGAAGCTTTCTTT
few,TRBJ2-4,.,TRBV6-2/TRBV6-3,CASSYSETGGNIQYF,TGTGCCAGCAGTTACTCGGAGACAGGTGGGAACATTCAGTACTTC
many,TRBJ2-3,.,TRBV7-2,CASNSGTSTDTQYF,TGTGCCAGCAACTCTGGAACAAGCACAGATACGCAGTATTTT
.,TRBJ1-1,.,TRBV29-1,CSVESRAAKNTEAFF,TGCAGCGTTGAATCTAGGGCAGCAAAGAACACTGAAGCTTTCTTT
few,TRBJ2-7,.,TRBV7-9,CASSSQSPRVWYF,TGTGCCAGCAGCTCACAAAGTCCCAGGGTGTGGTACTTC
.,TRBJ2-2,TRBD2,TRBV12-3/TRBV12-4,CASSWGRGGELFF,TGTGCCAGCAGTTGGGGGAGGGGCGGGGAGCTGTTTTTT
.,TRBJ1-5,.,TRBV20-1,CSASKGSNQPQHF,TGCAGTGCTAGTAAGGGAAGCAATCAGCCCCAGCATTTT
few,TRBJ2-2,TRBD1,TRBV24-1,CATSDSPRGPTGELFF,TGTGCCACCAGTGATTCCCCCAGGGGGCCTACCGGGGAGCTGTTTTTT
.,TRBJ2-5,.,TRBV7-7,CASSSQLTGETQYF,TGTGCTAGCAGTTCCCAATTAACCGGAGAGACCCAGTACTTC
.,TRBJ1-1,TRBD1,TRBV29-1,CSVGQLGQGAFF,TGCAGCGTTGGCCAACTTGGACAGGGGGCTTTCTTT
.,TRBJ2-2,.,TRBV18,CASSPPSRGSAGELFF,TGTGCCAGCTCACCACCGTCCAGGGGAAGTGCCGGGGAGCTGTTTTTT
many,TRBJ1-1,.,TRBV5-6,CASSLATSEAFF,TGTGCCAGCAGCTTGGCCACGTCTGAAGCTTTCTTT
few,TRBJ2-7,TRBD2,TRBV5-6,CASSRSRGVSYEQYF,TGTGCCAGCAGCCGAAGTCGGGGGGTTTCCTACGAGCAGTACTTC
.,TRBJ2-2,.,TRBV12-3/TRBV12-4,CASSPDSKITGELFF,TGTGCCAGCAGTCCGGACTCAAAGATTACCGGGGAGCTGTTTTTT
.,TRBJ1-2,.,TRBV15,CATSRASPSNYGYTF,TGTGCCACCAGCAGGGCCTCGCCGTCAAACTATGGCTACACCTTC
.,TRBJ1-6,.,TRBV6-1,CASSDVTASSSYNSPLHF,TGTGCCAGCAGTGACGTGACAGCTTCAAGCTCCTATAATTCACCCCTCCACTTT
.,TRBJ1-5,.,TRBV4-1,CASSQPLDRNQPQHF,TGCGCCAGCAGCCAACCCCTTGACCGCAATCAGCCCCAGCATTTT
few,TRBJ2-1,TRBD2,TRBV7-9,CASSFRLAGKGEQFF,TGTGCCAGCAGCTTCAGGCTAGCGGGGAAAGGTGAGCAGTTCTTC
.,TRBJ2-5,.,TRBV20-1,CSALTETQYF,TGCAGTGCTCTAACGGAGACCCAGTACTTC
few,TRBJ2-7,.,TRBV6-5,CASSYSGTHSWEQYF,TGTGCCAGCAGTTACTCAGGGACACACTCCTGGGAGCAGTACTTC
.,TRBJ2-3,.,TRBV5-1,CASSLIARSEDTQYF,TGCGCCAGCAGCTTGATTGCCAGGTCTGAAGATACGCAGTATTTT
.,TRBJ1-2,.,TRBV3-1,CASSQDPGGLYGYTF,TGTGCCAGCAGCCAAGATCCTGGAGGCCTCTATGGCTACACCTTC
few,TRBJ2-7,TRBD1,TRBV6-5,CASSYSGQGHTYEQYF,TGTGCCAGCAGTTACTCGGGACAGGGGCATACCTACGAGCAGTACTTC
few,TRBJ1-2,TRBD1,TRBV5-6,CASSATGTGAGYTF,TGTGCCAGCAGCGCAACCGGGACAGGGGCTGGCTACACCTTC
.,TRBJ1-2,TRBD1,TRBV20-1,CSARRIKIRDRDGYTF,TGCAGTGCTAGACGCATAAAGATCCGGGACAGGGACGGCTACACCTTC
.,TRBJ2-7,.,TRBV30,CAWRESGLRREQYF,TGTGCCTGGAGGGAGAGCGGATTACGAAGGGAGCAGTACTTC
.,TRBJ2-2,TRBD2,TRBV12-3/TRBV12-4,CASRGLARNTGELFF,TGTGCCAGCAGGGGACTAGCGAGGAACACCGGGGAGCTGTTTTTT
.,TRBJ1-1,.,TRBV12-3/TRBV12-4,CAEGGNTEAFF,TGTGCCGAGGGAGGGAACACTGAAGCTTTCTTT
few,TRBJ1-2,.,TRBV2,CASSVSTNYGYTF,TGTGCCAGCAGTGTCTCAACCAACTATGGCTACACCTTC
few,TRBJ2-1,.,TRBV11-3,CASSSWTDISYNEQFF,TGTGCCAGCAGCTCCTGGACGGACATATCCTACAATGAGCAGTTCTTC
.,TRBJ2-1,.,TRBV20-1,CSASSRSGGIRLNEQFF,TGCAGTGCTAGTTCCAGGTCGGGCGGTATAAGGTTAAATGAGCAGTTCTTC
many,TRBJ2-3,TRBD2,TRBV12-3/TRBV12-4,CASSFGVSSGNVDTQYF,TGTGCCAGCAGTTTTGGGGTTTCTAGCGGTAACGTGGATACGCAGTATTTT
few,TRBJ1-1,TRBD1,TRBV29-1,CSVFFRGRGLLNTEAFF,TGCAGCGTTTTCTTCCGAGGCAGGGGGCTTTTGAACACTGAAGCTTTCTTT
many,TRBJ2-7,.,TRBV7-9,CASSLNLRGYEQYF,TGTGCCAGCAGCTTAAACTTAAGGGGCTACGAGCAGTACTTC
.,TRBJ2-1,.,TRBV6-2/TRBV6-3,CASTPGGEQFF,TGTGCCAGCACCCCCGGGGGAGAGCAGTTCTTC
.,TRBJ2-5,TRBD1,TRBV11-3,CASSQGQGLFFGETQYF,TGTGCCAGCAGCCAGGGACAGGGCTTATTTTTTGGAGAGACCCAGTACTTC
.,TRBJ1-1,.,TRBV4-2,CASSPEEWDGNTEAFF,TGTGCCAGCAGCCCGGAAGAATGGGACGGTAACACTGAAGCTTTCTTT
few,TRBJ2-5,TRBD2,TRBV20-1,CSAPTSGSIRETQYF,TGCAGTGCCCCTACTAGCGGGAGCATTCGAGAGACCCAGTACTTC
few,TRBJ2-1,TRBD2,TRBV3-1,CASSQDRGRGQFF,TGTGCCAGCAGCCAAGATAGAGGGAGGGGGCAGTTCTTC